A single sample gave rise to the 31 T cell receptor beta chains below, sequenced in a study of spatial heterogeneity in lung cancer. Time point defined: sample taken at primary tumor resection. Via MiXCR, TCRdb re-called the 5' RACE reads, giving one row per CDR3 protein. This table has 16,000 or so distinct CDR3 sequences, roughly 3.9% appearing once. Sample: normal lung tissue next to the tumor, taken at surgery. Receptors were obtained from a male donor with early-stage non-small cell lung cancer.

This clonotype was observed many times. Since it is a stray read in a library aimed at alpha chains, this beta chain has a size that is not meaningful. The rearrangement links TRBV5-1 to TRBJ2-1; D is uncertain. Germline-derived CDR1 and CDR2 are SGHRS and YFSETQ. The CDR3 extends over 16 amino acids. Trimming shortened V by 1 base and J by 1 base, and 12 bases separated the two germline ends. Here the CDR3 DNA reads TGCGCCAGCAGCTTGTCAGAAAGACTTTCCTACAATGAGCAGTTCTTC. It yields the protein CASSLSERLSYNEQFF.

This clonotype showed up many times. This beta chain is an unintended read in a library built for alpha chains; its size means little. J is TRBJ2-1 and V is TRBV7-9, with TRBD2 matching 9 bases. From germline, CDR1 is SEHNR and CDR2 FQNEAQ (reference sequence). The CDR3 covers 15 residues. V gave up 6 bases and J gave up 5 bases; unmatched junction bases: 8. The CDR3 coding sequence is TGTGCCAGCAGTCAACGACTAGCGGCCGACAATGAGCAGTTCTTC. Translation: CASSQRLAADNEQFF. Filled out from reference TRBV7-9 and TRBJ2-1, the complete variable domain reads DTGVSQNPRHKITKRGQNVTFRCDPISEHNRLYWYRQTLGQGPEFLTYFQNEAQLEKSRLLSDRFSAERPKGSFSTLEIQRTEQGDSAMYLCASSQRLAADNEQFFGPGTRLTVL.

This clonotype was detected ten times or more. The library was designed around alpha chains, so this beta chain is a stray read whose abundance carries little weight. The rearrangement joins TRBV18 to TRBJ2-1; D is possibly TRBD1 (6 bases). The V end was cut by 5 bases, the J end by 15 bases, with 17 bases between. CDR1 and CDR2 from the germline V gene are KGHSH and LQKENI. The CDR3 covers 12 residues. Here the CDR3 reads CASSRPQGRLFF. DNA of the CDR3: TGTGCCAGCTCAAGACCTCAGGGGCGTCTGTTCTTC. Variable domain in full (rest from reference TRBV18 and TRBJ2-1): NAGVMQNPRHLVRRRGQEARLRCSPMKGHSHVYWYRQLPEEGLKFMVYLQKENIIDESGMPKERFSAEFPKEGPSILRIQQVVRGDSAAYFCASSRPQGRLFFGPGTRLTVL.

As concerns this clonotype: The CDR3 ends on some other residue instead of the conserved phenylalanine or tryptophan, so this is likely a read error. Since the library was made to target alpha chains, this beta chain is a stray read and its abundance is not meaningful. The V call is TRBV6-5, the J call TRBJ2-7; TRBD1 matches 7 bases. Looked up from germline, CDR1 is MNHEY and CDR2 is SVGAGI. This CDR3 is 12 amino acids long. V shed 4 bases and J 5 bases; nucleotides not matched to a gene: 2. CDR3 sequence (DNA): TGTGCCAGCAGTTCTACAGGGGACGAGCAGTACTAC. This sequence encodes CASSSTGDEQYY.

Many counts were recorded for this clonotype. Because this beta chain is a stray read in a library intended to capture alpha chains, its abundance should not be given much weight. The chain is built from TRBV6-5 and TRBJ1-3; D is possibly TRBD1 (6 bases). Trimming removed 6 bases from V and 0 bases from J, with 12 bases in between. The CDR3 runs 15 residues. Germline V gene lookup returns CDR1 MNHEY and CDR2 SVGAGI. The CDR3 reads CASSRRDNSGNTIYF. The CDR3 region has the DNA TGTGCCAGCAGCCGCCGGGACAACTCTGGAAACACCATATATTTT.

There are many counts of this clonotype. Within a library made for alpha chains, this beta chain is off target, and its count is uninformative. The rearrangement uses TRBV10-3 and TRBJ2-5; 7 nucleotides agree with TRBD1. The CDR3 consists of 12 residues. V gave up 11 bases and J gave up 5 bases; unmatched junction bases: 8. CDR1 and CDR2 (germline): ENHRY, SYGVKD. CDR3 sequence (DNA): TGTGCCTCCGGAACAGGGGAGGAGACCCAGTACTTC. Translation: CASGTGEETQYF.

Many counts were recorded for this clonotype. Being off target in a library aimed at alpha chains, this beta chain has a size of little meaning. This sequence joins TRBV7-3 and TRBJ2-2, with 7 nucleotides matching TRBD2. J was trimmed by 4 bases and V by 5 bases; bases with no gene match: 10. Germline CDR1 and CDR2: SGHTA and FQGTGA. The CDR3 is 16 residues long. The CDR3 nucleotides read TGTGCCAGCAGCCCTGGAGTAGCGGGTCCCACCGGGGAGCTGTTTTTT. Translation gives CASSPGVAGPTGELFF. The whole variable domain, filled in from reference TRBV7-3 and TRBJ2-2, reads GAGVSQTPSNKVTEKGKYVELRCDPISGHTALYWYRQSLGQGPEFLIYFQGTGAADDSGLPNDRFFAVRPEGSVSTLKIQRTERGDSAVYLCASSPGVAGPTGELFFGEGSRLTVL.

This clonotype was observed many times. Within a library made for alpha chains, this beta chain is off target, and its count is uninformative. The chain uses TRBV11-2 and TRBJ2-1; tentative D call: TRBD2 (6 bases). The germline V gene encodes CDR1 SGHAT and CDR2 FQNNGV. V lost 5 bases and J 3 bases, leaving 8 bases between the germline ends. The CDR3 length is 13 residues. CDR3 region: CASSTGLYNEQFF. CDR3 nucleotide sequence: TGTGCCAGCAGCACGGGACTCTACAATGAGCAGTTCTTC. The full variable domain, rest sourced from reference TRBV11-2 and TRBJ2-1, is EAGVAQSPRYKIIEKRQSVAFWCNPISGHATLYWYQQILGQGPKLLIQFQNNGVVDDSQLPKDRFSAERLKGVDSTLKIQPAKLEDSAVYLCASSTGLYNEQFFGPGTRLTVL.

This clonotype occurred many times. Since the library was made to target alpha chains, this beta chain is a stray read and its abundance is not meaningful. The chain is built from TRBV7-2 and TRBJ2-3, with 10 bases aligning to TRBD2. The CDR3 consists of 15 residues. Per the germline V gene, CDR1 is SGHTA and CDR2 is FQGNSA. Losses at the gene ends were 5 bases for V and 4 bases for J; bases not matched to a gene: 6. The CDR3 spells CASSPGSGRADTQYF. Written as DNA, the CDR3 is TGTGCCAGCAGCCCGGGGAGCGGGAGGGCAGATACGCAGTATTTT.

This clonotype has a count of ten or more. Because this beta chain is a stray read in a library intended to capture alpha chains, its abundance should not be given much weight. V gene TRBV7-9 combines with J gene TRBJ1-1, with 7 bases that match TRBD1. Per the germline V gene, CDR1 is SEHNR and CDR2 is FQNEAQ (reference sequence). CDR3 length: 13 amino acids. The V gene end was trimmed by 5 bases and the J gene end by 5 bases; junction bases not matched to a gene: 5. This CDR3 is CASSSTGETEAFF. The CDR3, as DNA: TGTGCCAGCAGCAGCACAGGGGAAACTGAAGCTTTCTTT.

This clonotype occurred many times. Little can be read into the size of this beta chain, an off-target read in a library designed for alpha chains. J is TRBJ2-3 and V is TRBV5-1; D might be TRBD2 (5 bases). The ends were cut back, 3 bases at V and 2 bases at J, with 16 bases in the middle. CDR1 is SGHRS, CDR2 YFSETQ, per germline. The CDR3 is 16 residues long. The CDR3 sequence: CASSSPPLDITDTQYF. CDR3 nucleotide sequence: TGCGCCAGCAGCTCCCCCCCACTAGATATCACAGATACGCAGTATTTT.

The table lists this clonotype with many counts. This beta chain is off target for a library built for alpha chains, so its abundance means little. The chain joins TRBV20-1 to TRBJ1-6; 7 bases are a match to TRBD1. Looked up from germline, CDR1 is DFQATT and CDR2 is SNEGSKA (reference sequence). Trimming took 0 bases from V and 7 from J; bases not matched to a gene: 6. CDR3 length: 15 amino acids. The CDR3 spells CSAREYRGGNSPLHF. Written as DNA, the CDR3 is TGCAGTGCTAGAGAGTACAGGGGTGGGAATTCACCCCTCCACTTT.

This clonotype was detected ten times or more. This beta chain came through as a stray read in a library set up for alpha chains, and its size says little. The chain joins TRBV7-8 to TRBJ1-1, with D perhaps matching TRBD1 (6 bases). CDR1 is SGHVS, CDR2 FQNEAQ, per germline. The CDR3 runs to 16 residues. Trimming stripped 0 bases from V and 4 bases from J, with 15 bases between. CDR3 region: CASSLALGGGITEAFF. CDR3 DNA sequence: TGTGCCAGCAGCTTAGCGCTAGGAGGGGGAATCACTGAAGCTTTCTTT.

This clonotype was recorded at least ten times. Because this beta chain is a stray read in a library intended to capture alpha chains, its abundance should not be given much weight. The chain has TRBV19 and TRBJ2-7, with D possibly being TRBD2 (5 bases). Germline CDR1 and CDR2: LNHDA and SQIVND (reference sequence). CDR3 length: 17 residues. Trimming cost V 3 bases and J 3 bases, with 21 bases left between them. The CDR3 protein is CASSIAGGPLAIYEQYF. DNA for the CDR3: TGTGCCAGTAGTATCGCGGGTGGGCCCTTGGCAATCTACGAGCAGTACTTC.

There are many counts of this clonotype. This beta chain is a stray read from a library made for alpha chains; its abundance is not meaningful. The genes are TRBV19 and TRBJ2-5, with 8 bases lining up with TRBD1. With V trimmed by 3 bases and J by 5 bases, 5 bases remained unmatched. The CDR3 sequence is 14 residues long. Looked up from germline, CDR1 is LNHDA and CDR2 is SQIVND (reference sequence). DNA for the CDR3: TGTGCCAGTAGTATCGGACAGGGCGTGGAGACCCAGTACTTC. It codes for CASSIGQGVETQYF.

This clonotype is labeled medium-sized. Because the library targeted alpha chains, this beta chain is an off-target read whose size means little. The rearrangement uses TRBV29-1 and TRBJ2-1, with 10 bases lining up with TRBD2. CDR3 length: 13 amino acids. V lost 8 bases and J lost 6; bases outside the gene matches: 7. CDR1 is SQVTM and CDR2 is ANQGSEA in the germline V gene. The CDR3 sequence: CSTLAGAINEQFF. In DNA form, the CDR3 reads TGCAGCACCCTAGCGGGAGCGATCAATGAGCAGTTCTTC.

The table lists this clonotype with many counts. This beta chain slipped into a library made for alpha chains as a stray read, so its size is not meaningful. The chain uses TRBV20-1 and TRBJ1-6; 8 positions agree with TRBD1. V dropped 4 bases and J dropped 3; count of bases not matched to a gene: 8. CDR1 is DFQATT and CDR2 is SNEGSKA in the germline V gene (reference sequence). The CDR3 loop spans 16 amino acids. CDR3 sequence: CSATPQGADYNSPLHF. The CDR3 nucleotides read TGCAGTGCTACCCCTCAGGGGGCTGACTATAATTCACCCCTCCACTTT.

The sample holds many counts of this clonotype. This beta chain came through as a stray read in a library set up for alpha chains, and its size says little. This chain connects TRBV20-1 to TRBJ2-1; possibly TRBD2 for D (6 bases). The germline gives CDR1 DFQATT, CDR2 SNEGSKA (reference sequence). The CDR3 runs to 13 residues. V lost 8 bases and J lost 2, with 13 bases in between. The CDR3 sequence is CSSGTVTYNEQFF. CDR3 sequence (DNA): TGCAGTTCCGGGACTGTGACCTACAATGAGCAGTTCTTC.

This clonotype appeared many times. A library made for alpha chains picked up this beta chain off target, so its size means little. The J gene is TRBJ2-7, the V gene TRBV3-1; 12 bases fit TRBD2. Looked up from germline, CDR1 is LGHDT and CDR2 is YNNKEL (reference sequence). Losses at the gene ends were 3 bases for V and 5 bases for J; bases not matched to a gene: 2. This CDR3 is 14 amino acids long. The CDR3 protein is CASSHRTSGNEQYF. The CDR3 DNA reads as TGTGCCAGCAGCCATCGGACTAGCGGGAACGAGCAGTACTTC.

This clonotype appeared many times. Because this beta chain is a stray read in a library intended to capture alpha chains, its abundance should not be given much weight. CDR3: CASSYSERMGYGYTF. DNA of the CDR3: TGTGCCAGCAGTTACTCGGAACGGATGGGCTATGGCTACACCTTC. The chain combines TRBV6-6 with TRBJ1-2; D gene uncertain. The germline CDR1 and CDR2 sequences are MNHNY and SVGAGI (reference sequence). The CDR3 runs to 15 residues. Trimming removed 0 bases from V and 4 bases from J, with 12 bases in between.

This clonotype was seen repeatedly, ten times or more. Because this beta chain is a stray read in a library intended to capture alpha chains, its abundance should not be given much weight. The chain employs TRBV5-1 and TRBJ2-3; D might be TRBD2 (6 bases). Per the germline V gene, CDR1 is SGHRS and CDR2 is YFSETQ. The germline V and J ends were trimmed by 4 bases and 2 bases, with 14 bases remaining between them. The CDR3 totals 15 residues. Here the CDR3 reads CASSSAGLTTDTQYF. In DNA, the CDR3 is TGCGCCAGCAGCAGTGCGGGACTGACCACAGATACGCAGTATTTT.

This clonotype was counted at least ten times. This beta chain slipped into a library made for alpha chains as a stray read, so its size is not meaningful. This chain uses TRBV5-1 with TRBJ2-5, with TRBD2 matching over 8 bases. Germline CDR1 reads SGHRS; CDR2 reads YFSETQ. Trimming at V came to 3 bases and at J to 4 bases, leaving 11 bases not matched to a gene. This CDR3 region has 16 residues. The CDR3 coding sequence is TGCGCCAGCAGCTGGAACATCCCGGGAGGGGGAGAGACCCAGTACTTC. This sequence encodes CASSWNIPGGGETQYF.

This clonotype has a count of ten or more. Being off target in a library aimed at alpha chains, this beta chain has a size of little meaning. The rearrangement uses TRBV7-6 and TRBJ2-3; D is uncertain. The CDR3 is 13 residues long. Germline V CDR1 and CDR2: SGHVS, FNYEAQ. The germline V and J ends were trimmed by 3 bases and 1 base, with 5 bases remaining between them. CDR3 protein: CASSFRGTDTQYF. CDR3 DNA: TGTGCCAGCAGCTTTCGCGGCACAGATACGCAGTATTTT.

This clonotype occurred many times. This beta chain was picked up by a library intended for alpha chains and is off target, so its count carries little meaning. V gene TRBV5-1 combines with J gene TRBJ2-1; unclear D gene. Germline V CDR1 and CDR2: SGHRS, YFSETQ. The CDR3 is 14 amino acids. The V end was cut by 3 bases, the J end by 9 bases, with 16 bases between. The DNA of the CDR3 is TGCGCCAGCAGCTCGACCTCTGGGTTAACTGAGCAGTTCTTC. Translated, it gives CASSSTSGLTEQFF.

This clonotype was counted many times. For a library built for alpha chains, this beta chain is a stray read; little rests on its size. This rearrangement joins TRBV29-1 to TRBJ2-2; TRBD2 matches 7 bases. The CDR3 runs to 14 residues. From germline, CDR1 is SQVTM and CDR2 ANQGSEA. Unmatched junction bases numbered 5, after V lost 7 bases and J lost 0 bases. The CDR3 loop reads CSARLAANTGELFF. CDR3 nucleotides: TGCAGCGCTCGACTAGCCGCGAACACCGGGGAGCTGTTTTTT.

This clonotype appeared many times. The size of this beta chain means little, since it is a stray read in a library made for alpha chains. The chain is built from TRBV5-5 and TRBJ2-7, with 9 bases identical to TRBD1. The ends lost 4 bases at V and 5 bases at J; junction bases unmatched: 10. Germline V gives CDR1 SGHKS, CDR2 YYEKEE (reference sequence). The CDR3 is made up of 15 amino acids. The DNA for the CDR3 is TGTGCCAGCAGCCTACCGGGACAGGGACTCGACGAGCAGTACTTC. Translated, it gives CASSLPGQGLDEQYF.

This clonotype was counted ten times or more. This beta chain came through as a stray read in a library set up for alpha chains, and its size says little. The CDR3 spells CASSYRSGPLAGDEQFF. As DNA, the CDR3 is TGTGCCAGCAGTTACCGAAGCGGCCCTCTAGCGGGAGATGAGCAGTTCTTC. V is TRBV6-5 and J is TRBJ2-1; 10 positions match TRBD2. The CDR3 length is 17 residues. J gave up 8 bases and V 2 bases, and 12 bases lay outside the gene matches. Germline values: CDR1 MNHEY, CDR2 SVGAGI.

This clonotype was seen many times. This beta chain is an off-target read within a library intended for alpha chains, so its frequency means little. The gene calls are TRBV7-2 and TRBJ1-3; a possible D gene is TRBD1 (6 bases). V lost 1 base and J lost 0, with 10 bases in between. The CDR3 covers 16 residues. The germline gives CDR1 SGHTA, CDR2 FQGNSA. The CDR3 reads CASSLGGGTSGNTIYF. The DNA of the CDR3 is TGTGCCAGCAGCTTAGGAGGGGGTACCTCTGGAAACACCATATATTTT.

This clonotype was recorded at least ten times. This beta chain slipped into a library made for alpha chains as a stray read, so its size is not meaningful. CDR3 coding DNA: TGTGCCAGCAGTTTCGAGGCCTCAAAACACTACGAGCAGTACTTC. As protein: CASSFEASKHYEQYF. This sequence joins TRBV12-3 or TRBV12-4 and TRBJ2-7; D remains ambiguous. V was trimmed by 3 bases and J by 3 bases, leaving 15 bases between them. CDR3 size: 15 residues.

This clonotype was recorded many times. In a library made to pick up alpha chains, this beta chain is a stray read with a size that means little. The chain is built from TRBV5-1 and TRBJ2-3; 11 nucleotides agree with TRBD1. V gave up 2 bases and J gave up 3 bases; unmatched junction bases: 2. CDR1 SGHRS and CDR2 YFSETQ come from the germline V gene. The length of the CDR3 is 15 residues. CDR3 sequence (DNA): TGCGCCAGCAGCTTCGGACAGGGGGCGACAGATACGCAGTATTTT. This encodes CASSFGQGATDTQYF.

This clonotype was counted at least ten times. The library was designed around alpha chains, so this beta chain is a stray read whose abundance carries little weight. The CDR3 reads CASSPSSGTGELFF. The CDR3 DNA reads TGTGCCAGCAGTCCCTCCAGTGGAACCGGGGAGCTGTTTTTT. The V gene is TRBV12-3 or TRBV12-4, the J gene TRBJ2-2; D is unresolved. The CDR3 spans 14 residues. Trimming left V 5 bases short and J 5 bases short, with 12 bases between.